This T cell receptor (beta chain) was documented in a study of cytomegalovirus exposure and HLA in healthy donors. Assay used: immunoSEQ multiplex PCR; TCRdb lists only in-frame clones, some missing. The repertoire includes roughly 48,000 clones, 88% of them detected once, and about 7% sits in the top ten. This CDR3 contains 16 residues. The V and J ends lost 5 bases and 0 bases, in that order; junction bases with no gene match: 6. The chain combines TRBV5-7 with TRBJ2-5, with 11 bases lining up with TRBD1. TRBV5-7 is designated an ORF whose function remains uncertain. The source material was PBMCs. The TCR comes from a woman aged 30 to 39 in good health and CMV-seronegative. The CDR3 sequence is CASRDGQGANQETQYF. The CDR3 DNA reads TGTGCCAGCAGGGATGGACAGGGGGCGAACCAAGAGACCCAGTACTTC.